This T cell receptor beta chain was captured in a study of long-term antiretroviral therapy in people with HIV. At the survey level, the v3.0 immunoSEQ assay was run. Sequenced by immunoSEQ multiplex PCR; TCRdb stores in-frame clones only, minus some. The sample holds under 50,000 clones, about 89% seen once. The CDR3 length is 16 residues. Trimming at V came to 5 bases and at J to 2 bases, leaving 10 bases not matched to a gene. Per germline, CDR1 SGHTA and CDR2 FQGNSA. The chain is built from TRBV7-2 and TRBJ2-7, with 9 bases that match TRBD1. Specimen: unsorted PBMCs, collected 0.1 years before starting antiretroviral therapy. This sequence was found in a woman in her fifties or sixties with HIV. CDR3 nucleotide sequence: TGTGCCAGCAGCCCTAGGACAGGGGCCTTCGCCTACGAGCAGTACTTC. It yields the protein CASSPRTGAFAYEQYF.